Detailed here is one TCR beta chain. This clone's antigen is unknown. One base away there is no much larger clone; base qualities are not given. Healthy HIV-negative adults with no recently reported acute infections or vaccinations were included as donors. Only Caucasian adults living in Nashville, Tennessee, USA were represented among the donors. CD4+ T cells were enriched by magnetic negative selection; naive cells were then positively selected on CD45RA, and the negative fraction formed the memory subset. Blood was collected by leukapheresis, and PBMCs were isolated by Ficoll-Histopaque density gradient centrifugation and then cryopreserved in liquid nitrogen vapor phase. Analytical flow cytometry was used to check the purity and quantity of each magnetically sorted T cell population. Genomic DNA was isolated from every sorted fraction and measured by UV absorbance on a Nanodrop 2000c. Using the deep immunoSEQ assay, TCR CDR3 regions were amplified from genomic DNA by multiplex PCR. Extracted genomic DNA from each cell subset was distributed evenly across all wells of several immunoSEQ 96-well plates, and each plate was treated as a replicate. For sorted subsets, roughly 200 ng of genomic DNA, equivalent to 25,000 to 35,000 T cell genomes, went into each replicate PCR. The purified libraries were quantified using a Qubit 3.0 fluorometer, sized with a Bioanalyzer 2100, and then quantified again using the KAPA Library Quantification kit. A separate single-read 150-cycle Illumina NextSeq 550 flow cell was used to sequence each immunoSEQ 96-well plate. The original pipeline was this. Because only junctional sequences without quality scores were contained in the immunoSEQ output, filtering matching that applied to full-length reads could not be performed. Sequences were annotated with PyIR, a Python wrapper for IgBLAST v1.9, and V/J genes and CDR3 were assigned using IMGT germline references. Any read was removed if the V/J assignment was weak (E-value above 1e-6), the CDR3 was missing, or the read contained stop codons, out-of-frame junctions, or ambiguous translated residues. V3J clonotypes were defined as sequences sharing an identical inferred V gene, J gene, and CDR3 amino acid sequence. To compute the percentage overlap between repertoires, the number of shared unique clonotypes was divided by the size of the smaller repertoire. Repertoire richness was assessed with RTK rarefaction, the Chao1 estimator, and Recon v2.1 estimates of unobserved clonotypes. For all TCRbeta clonotypes obtained by the gDNA method from a few donors, generation probabilities were computed with OLGA. Sourced from immuneACCESS, this table was stored by TCRdb with only in-frame sequences that have V and J called. A share of the clones is absent; for the studies checked, an unresolved V gene accounts for under half, and the remainder has no known explanation. The V and J calls and clone size were taken over from that table, and D and trimming were inferred from the DNA. The sample data list 950,000 to 1,100,000 clones, and about 75% of these were observed just once. 1.4% of the sample lies in the top ten.

This sample was included in a study of shared clonotypes between healthy human individuals (dated by TCRdb to about 2020). Regarding the research as a whole: A few men and a couple of women, aged 18 to 49 years, made up the cohort. Each donor's leukapheresis produced roughly between roughly 0.85 and 10 billion PBMCs. To increase sequencing depth and limit assay-specific biases, different laboratories used diverse techniques to prepare libraries and sequence TCR repertoires. Per donor, three plates each were used for CD4 naive and CD4 memory, two for CD8 naive, and one for CD8 memory. Blood TCR repertoires of a handful of healthy adults were deeply sequenced to estimate repertoire size and the extent of clonotype sharing between individuals.

V is cut by 4 bases and J by 6 bases, and the space between the germline ends is 13 bases. Sequences WNHNN (CDR1) and SYGVQD (CDR2) are obtained from the germline V gene (reference sequence). The CDR3 contains 14 residues, cysteine and phenylalanine counted. The CDR3 DNA has 42 bases and is translated from base 1. The full study reports these points: The small number of donors limited the genetic and exposure-history diversity represented. Sampling was limited to blood, and TCR repertoires in tissue likely differ from TCR repertoires in blood. Pairwise subsampling led to the expectation that sequencing depth would affect the degree of clonotype sharing among donors. Estimated clonotype richness was generally larger for naive than for memory subsets. Even with the large sequencing depth, rarefaction of the sorted-subset datasets indicated that sequencing was incomplete. Across a few donors, around 5% of naive CD4, 3.5% of naive CD8, 2.3% of memory CD4, and about 0.4% of memory CD8 clonotypes were shared. Compared with non-shared clonotypes, clonotypes shared by all four sorted-subset donors had higher generation probabilities.

The receptor's source is a young man in good health. The chain is encoded by TRBV10-1 joined to TRBJ2-1; the D gene is perhaps TRBD2, on 5 matching bases. The sample consisted of memory CD4+ T cells sorted from blood. The cell subset or site label, read with the paper, signifies: CD45RA-negative fraction. The CDR3 region has the sequence CASSAGGFGNEQFF. In nucleotides, the sequence is TGCGCCAGCAGTGCTGGAGGATTCGGCAATGAGCAGTTCTTC.